Shown below are 21 T cell receptor beta chains from a single sample sequenced in a study of cytomegalovirus exposure and HLA in healthy donors. Clones were sequenced by immunoSEQ multiplex PCR, and TCRdb holds only the in-frame ones, with some missing. The repertoire holds approximately 270,000 clones, 90% seen once, with 0.35% to 0.45% in the top ten. Sample: PBMCs. The receptors originated from a young woman in good health and CMV-seronegative.

The chain uses TRBV6-1 and TRBJ2-2; weak D call: TRBD1 (6 bases). Trimming took off 3 bases at V and 5 bases at J, with 13 bases between the two ends. The CDR3 has 15 residues. CDR1 is MNHNS and CDR2 is SASEGT in the germline V gene. CDR3 DNA: TGTGCCAGCAGTGACGAGGCAGGGGATACCGGGGAGCTGTTTTTT. Amino acids: CASSDEAGDTGELFF.

The CDR3 spells CASSVVGPEAFF. CDR3 in DNA: TGTGCCAGCAGCGTAGTGGGCCCTGAAGCTTTCTTT. This chain connects TRBV9 to TRBJ1-1; D uncertain. The CDR3 is 12 residues long. Germline lookup yields CDR1 SGDLS and CDR2 YYNGEE. V shed 0 bases and J shed 6 bases, with 6 bases lying between them.

The J gene is TRBJ1-5, the V gene TRBV2; 7 bases agree with TRBD1. This CDR3 has 13 amino acids. V shed 6 bases, J shed 4 bases, and the junction held 3 bases outside the gene matches. CDR1 SNHLY and CDR2 FYNNEI come from the germline V gene. CDR3 bases: TGTGCCAGCAGCGACAGGGTGAATCAGCCCCAGCATTTT. Its translation is CASSDRVNQPQHF.

This chain joins TRBV7-9 and TRBJ1-1; 7 positions agree with TRBD1. Germline V gene sequence: CDR1 SEHNR, CDR2 FQNEAQ (reference sequence). V trimming: 5 bases; J trimming: 3 bases; junction bases outside the gene matches: 12. The CDR3 covers 16 residues. The CDR3 nucleotides are TGTGCCAGCAGCCAAAGCCTGACAGGGCTGGACACTGAAGCTTTCTTT. The encoded protein is CASSQSLTGLDTEAFF.

This chain uses TRBV15 with TRBJ1-6; D is perhaps TRBD1 (5 bases). The CDR3 is 14 residues long. V lost 1 base to trimming and J lost 6 bases, with 7 bases between them. CDR1 is LNHNV, CDR2 YYDKDF, per germline (reference sequence). For the CDR3, the DNA is TGTGCCACCAGCAGAGGTCAGGGTAATTCACCCCTCCACTTT. Translated: CATSRGQGNSPLHF.

The CDR3: CAWELAPPPGGYGYTF. In DNA form, the CDR3 reads TGTGCCTGGGAGTTGGCCCCTCCCCCGGGTGGATATGGCTACACCTTC. The gene calls are TRBV30 and TRBJ1-2; D gene uncertain. Trimming shortened V by 5 bases and J by 5 bases, and 24 bases separated the two germline ends. Germline values: CDR1 GTSNPN, CDR2 SVGIG (reference sequence). The CDR3 consists of 16 residues.

The rearrangement joins TRBV28 to TRBJ2-7; tentatively, D is TRBD2 (6 bases). There are 16 residues in the CDR3. The V gene's germline CDR1 is MDHEN and CDR2 SYDVKM. Trimming took 3 bases from V and 2 from J, leaving 17 bases between them. This chain's CDR3 is CASSFFGMGGTYEQYF. The CDR3 DNA is TGTGCCAGCAGTTTTTTCGGTATGGGGGGAACCTACGAGCAGTACTTC.

The chain carries TRBV6-5 and TRBJ2-5; 7 bases agree with TRBD2. This CDR3 has 15 amino acids. Trimming removed 7 bases from V and 5 bases from J; junction bases left unmatched: 13. Germline V lookup: CDR1 MNHEY, CDR2 SVGAGI. CDR3 loop: CASNLGGVGGETQYF. CDR3 bases: TGTGCCAGCAATCTGGGGGGGGTCGGTGGGGAGACCCAGTACTTC.

The rearrangement uses TRBV4-1 and TRBJ2-3; 8 bases map to TRBD1. The J segment lost 5 bases and the V segment lost 3 bases, leaving 7 bases of the junction unmatched. The CDR3 runs 15 residues. Germline V gene sequence: CDR1 MGHRA, CDR2 YSYEKL. The CDR3 protein is CASSQDTGGKDTQYF. CDR3 coding DNA: TGCGCCAGCAGCCAGGATACAGGGGGGAAAGATACGCAGTATTTT.

This chain connects TRBV4-1 to TRBJ2-3, with D possibly TRBD1 on 6 matching bases. Germline-derived CDR1 and CDR2 are MGHRA and YSYEKL. Trimming shortened V by 2 bases and J by 2 bases, and 8 bases separated the two germline ends. The CDR3 consists of 14 residues. CDR3 region: CASSQQGSTDTQYF. The CDR3 DNA reads as TGCGCCAGCAGCCAACAGGGGTCCACAGATACGCAGTATTTT.

The chain has TRBV9 and TRBJ2-5; 9 bases align to TRBD1. The CDR3 has 15 residues. Trimming at V came to 1 base and at J to 1 base, leaving 2 bases not matched to a gene. The germline V gene has CDR1 SGDLS and CDR2 YYNGEE. For the CDR3, the DNA is TGTGCCAGCAGCGTAAGGACAGGGGTCCAAGAGACCCAGTACTTC. Protein sequence: CASSVRTGVQETQYF.

The chain carries TRBV29-1 and TRBJ1-4; the D gene is possibly TRBD1 (5 bases). The CDR3 spans 12 residues. Per the germline V gene, CDR1 is SQVTM and CDR2 is ANQGSEA. V dropped 7 bases and J dropped 8 bases, with 14 bases sitting between them. This CDR3 reads CSARVGLEKLFF. As DNA, the CDR3 is TGCAGCGCCAGGGTCGGGTTGGAAAAACTGTTTTTT.

The V gene is TRBV7-8, the J gene TRBJ2-5; 8 nucleotides match TRBD2. Germline V gives CDR1 SGHVS, CDR2 FQNEAQ. The CDR3 runs 15 residues. Trimming at V came to 5 bases and at J to 5 bases, leaving 10 bases not matched to a gene. The CDR3 sequence is CASSPPGLGRETQYF. The CDR3 DNA is TGTGCCAGCAGCCCTCCGGGACTAGGGCGGGAGACCCAGTACTTC. Supplemented by reference TRBV7-8 and TRBJ2-5, the full variable domain reads GAGVSQSPRYKVAKRGQDVALRCDPISGHVSLFWYQQALGQGPEFLTYFQNEAQLDKSGLPSDRFFAERPEGSVSTLKIQRTQQEDSAVYLCASSPPGLGRETQYFGPGTRLLVL.

The rearrangement links TRBV19 to TRBJ2-3, with 10 bases that match TRBD1. This CDR3 is 15 amino acids long. CDR1 is LNHDA and CDR2 is SQIVND in the germline V gene (reference sequence). The V gene end was trimmed by 8 bases and the J gene end by 2 bases; junction bases not matched to a gene: 7. As DNA, the CDR3 is TGTGCCAGTGCCCCAGGGACAGGGGTCACAGATACGCAGTATTTT. Its translation: CASAPGTGVTDTQYF.

The rearrangement joins TRBV29-1 to TRBJ1-2, with a possible D match to TRBD1 (6 bases). Trimming removed 4 bases from V and 3 bases from J, with 12 bases in between. The germline CDR1 and CDR2 sequences are SQVTM and ANQGSEA. CDR3 size: 13 residues. The DNA of the CDR3 is TGCAGCGTTGCCGACAGGTGGGACTATGGCTACACCTTC. Translating gives CSVADRWDYGYTF. Full variable domain (outside the CDR3, taken from reference TRBV29-1 and TRBJ1-2): SAVISQKPSRDICQRGTSLTIQCQVDSQVTMMFWYRQQPGQSLTLIATANQGSEATYESGFVIDKFPISRPNLTFSTLTVSNMSPEDSSIYLCSVADRWDYGYTFGSGTRLTVV.

The chain couples TRBV7-3 to TRBJ2-1; 12 positions agree with TRBD2. This CDR3 has 17 residues. Germline loops: CDR1 SGHTA, CDR2 FQGTGA. V lost 1 base and J lost 9; bases outside the gene matches: 10. CDR3 in amino acids: CASSLKRLAGAHSEQFF. CDR3 in DNA: TGTGCCAGCAGCTTAAAGAGACTAGCGGGGGCACATAGTGAGCAGTTCTTC. Together with reference TRBV7-3 and TRBJ2-1, the CDR3 gives the full variable domain: GAGVSQTPSNKVTEKGKYVELRCDPISGHTALYWYRQSLGQGPEFLIYFQGTGAADDSGLPNDRFFAVRPEGSVSTLKIQRTERGDSAVYLCASSLKRLAGAHSEQFFGPGTRLTVL.

This chain joins TRBV5-1 and TRBJ2-2, with D perhaps TRBD2 (5 bases). Trimming removed 3 bases from V and 8 bases from J, with 8 bases in between. This CDR3 is 12 amino acids long. Germline V gene lookup returns CDR1 SGHRS and CDR2 YFSETQ. Here the CDR3 DNA reads TGCGCCAGCAGCTCGCGGGTGGGGGAGCTGTTTTTT. It codes for CASSSRVGELFF.

The chain employs TRBV10-3 and TRBJ2-1; 10 nucleotides match TRBD2. Trimming removed 0 bases from V and 8 bases from J; junction bases left unmatched: 7. Germline assignment: CDR1 ENHRY and CDR2 SYGVKD. This CDR3 spans 16 amino acids. CDR3 DNA sequence: TGTGCCATCAGTGAGTCAAAGCGGGGGGGCGTTGATGAGCAGTTCTTC. Encoded protein: CAISESKRGGVDEQFF.

The chain has TRBV4-1 and TRBJ2-1; D gene unclear. Germline V lookup: CDR1 MGHRA, CDR2 YSYEKL. The CDR3 length is 11 residues. V lost 6 bases to trimming and J lost 5 bases, with 5 bases between them. The CDR3 nucleotides read TGCGCCAGCAGTACTCACAATGAGCAGTTCTTC. Translated, it gives CASSTHNEQFF.

V gene TRBV5-4 combines with J gene TRBJ2-1, with 10 positions matching TRBD2. This CDR3 has 15 residues. Germline V lookup: CDR1 SGHNT, CDR2 YYREEE (reference sequence). Trimming removed 6 bases from V and 3 bases from J; junction bases left unmatched: 6. CDR3 in amino acids: CASTLSGGNYNEQFF. The CDR3 DNA reads TGTGCCAGCACTCTTAGCGGGGGGAACTACAATGAGCAGTTCTTC.

This chain connects TRBV4-1 to TRBJ1-1, with TRBD1 identical over 8 bases. This CDR3 region has 15 residues. The V segment lost 8 bases and the J segment 1 base; nucleotides outside the gene matches: 9. CDR1 and CDR2 from the germline V gene are MGHRA and YSYEKL. CDR3 bases: TGCGCCAGCCACAGGGGGACGGAGGGGAACACTGAAGCTTTCTTT. It yields the protein CASHRGTEGNTEAFF.